This TCR beta chain is from a study of blood T cell repertoires in COVID-19. Whole-study context: Spain, Italy and the United States supplied samples that represented acute and convalescent COVID-19. The analysed material was cDNA or gDNA that came from T cells, B-cell-depleted T cells, or PBMCs.

The germline CDR1 and CDR2 sequences are SGHAT and FQNNGV. V was shortened by 6 bases and J by 6 bases, with 11 bases between the two germline ends. This CDR3 region has 12 residues. Measured with immunoSEQ multiplex PCR; TCRdb has only the in-frame clones, and not every one. The data show roughly 190,000 clones, with 88% seen just once and 5% to 6.5% held by the top ten. The chain couples TRBV11-2 to TRBJ1-1; D gene ambiguous. This TCR derives from a man aged 40-49 years with active or convalescent COVID-19. Sequenced sample: peripheral blood. CDR3 coding DNA: TGTGCCAGCAGGAGCGGGGAAGCTGAAGCTTTCTTT. This gives the protein CASRSGEAEAFF. Full variable domain (outside the CDR3, taken from reference TRBV11-2 and TRBJ1-1): EAGVAQSPRYKIIEKRQSVAFWCNPISGHATLYWYQQILGQGPKLLIQFQNNGVVDDSQLPKDRFSAERLKGVDSTLKIQPAKLEDSAVYLCASRSGEAEAFFGQGTRLTVV.